This is a list of T cell receptor beta chains from one sample in a study of cytomegalovirus exposure and HLA in healthy donors. Data came from immunoSEQ multiplex PCR; TCRdb stores just in-frame clones and leaves some out. Counted here are more than 45,000 clones, roughly 87% occurring once; the ten biggest clones make up around 14%. Sequenced input: PBMCs. All receptors come from a woman in her late teens or twenties in good health and CMV-seronegative. CDR3s leave out the opening cysteine and the closing phenylalanine or tryptophan. Fields, in order: V gene, D gene, clone size, CDR3 length, CDR3 protein. A D gene is named only where the DNA matches it firmly. Not every row has a clone size; where given, it reads once, few, many or a size class.

TRBV7-9 NA NA 12 ASRPAGEDYEQY
TRBV13 TRBD1 NA 14 ASSFWTGMNTGELF
TRBV5-8 TRBD2 once 14 ASSLALAGFQETQY
TRBV19 NA few 12 ASSSPGEGTEAF
TRBV29-1 NA once 12 SAKTVASGNTIY
TRBV30 TRBD1 once 12 AWSPGQSNSPLH
TRBV18 NA NA 11 ASSPTRSGELF
TRBV5-4 TRBD1 NA 13 ASSHRTGDYNEQF
TRBV4-1 NA NA 14 ASSHQGAGESYGYT
TRBV29-1 NA NA 11 SVGGRTSYEQY
TRBV7-9 TRBD2 NA 14 ASSTLRLAGERELF
TRBV9 NA NA 12 ASSVAVNTDTQY
TRBV6-1 TRBD2 NA 11 ASSERGAPEQF
TRBV27 NA NA 13 ASSLGRGVTYEQY